The present entry profiles one T cell receptor beta chain with its context. Its antigen has not been determined. Base qualities are missing; no much larger clone stands one base away. Sequencing took place on an Illumina HiSeq 2500. TCR beta libraries were prepared by quantitative 5'-RACE with molecular barcodes. The authors processed their data as follows. Disease-linked TCR variants were identified with a new computational method built on a probabilistic model of VDJ rearrangement. TCRdb reran the public reads through fastp at Q25 and MiXCR, keeping productive beta chains. CDR3 protein sequences are deduplicated, and each keeps its most common genes and DNA. The V and J calls were determined by TCRdb, not by the authors. The sample contains under 250,000 distinct CDR3 sequences, around 32% of them found a single time. Clones ranked in the top ten supply roughly 4.2% of the sample. This record belongs to a study of CD8 T cells in ankylosing spondylitis (dated by TCRdb to 2016 to 2017). In the study overall: T cell receptor beta repertoires were profiled in healthy donors and ankylosing spondylitis patients so that disease-linked TCR variants could be found. The full study cohort was made up of 25 ankylosing spondylitis patients and 108 healthy donors. Peripheral blood was sampled, and synovial fluid was also collected from ankylosing spondylitis patients. Broader findings and caveats from the paper: Some of the motif variants had been reported before in the synovial fluid and blood of reactive arthritis patients, a finding that suggests common disease-initiation mechanisms. A TCR beta motif of seven or eight highly homologous amino acid variants appeared characteristic of blood from ankylosing spondylitis patients. According to the report, matched synovial fluid samples from ankylosing spondylitis patients were significantly enriched for the disease-linked clones. A CD8+ phenotype was shown by the disease-linked clones, which were found at relatively low frequencies in peripheral blood.

From cysteine to phenylalanine, the CDR3 is 11 amino acids long. Only the CDR3 portion is preserved as DNA: 33 bases, with reading frame beginning at the first base. V is reduced by 10 bases and J by 7 bases, leaving a spacing of 13 bases between them. The chain joins TRBV12-3 or TRBV12-4 to TRBJ1-2, with a weak D call of TRBD1 (5 bases match). The TCR sequence derives from a male donor with ankylosing spondylitis or in good health (not recorded which). The sequenced sample was blood, either unsorted or a sorted T cell fraction (not recorded which). The DNA reads TGTGCCACTTCACCCGGGGGTGGCTACACCTTC. Its protein reads: CATSPGGGYTF.